Reported below is one TCR beta chain. Its target is unknown. Other DNA sequences within the sample encode an identical CDR3. This sample was included in a study of OX40 agonist ivuxolimab in advanced cancers. Study at large: The mean age was approximately 56 years, ranging from roughly 23 to 79, with approximately 83% of participants male. In three patients, partial responses were observed, one with hepatocellular carcinoma and two with cutaneous melanoma.

Study-wide points: Compared with CD4+, CD8+ T cells on average had more expanded clones.

Profiled with immunoSEQ multiplex PCR; TCRdb holds only in-frame clones, not every one. The sample holds about 70,000 clones; 88% are singletons and the top ten take 2.5% to 3%. From germline, CDR1 is GTSNPN and CDR2 SVGIG (reference sequence). There are 17 residues in the CDR3. Unmatched junction bases numbered 14, after V lost 1 base and J lost 4 bases. The chain recombines TRBV30 with TRBJ2-3; 7 bases are a match to TRBD2. The receptor was derived from an adult with an advanced solid tumor such as melanoma, head and neck, liver or kidney cancer. The sequencing here drew on CD4+ or CD8+ T cells sorted from blood, taken in a trial of the OX40 agonist ivuxolimab. CDR3 protein: CAWSAGGRGPIADTQYF. Written as DNA, the CDR3 is TGTGCCTGGAGTGCTGGCGGGAGAGGTCCCATCGCAGATACGCAGTATTTT.